Included here is one T cell receptor (beta chain) sequence, with context. The antigen remains unidentified. The libraries of TRB cDNA were constructed through 5' RACE using UMI labels. TCRdb reprocessed the 5' RACE reads; each CDR3 protein has one entry and no DNA is given. The sample's table shows approximately 39,000 distinct CDR3 sequences. These data belong to a study of CXCR3-negative and CXCR3-positive naive CD8 T cells. Germline V gene lookup returns CDR1 DFQATT and CDR2 SNEGSKA (reference sequence). The CDR3 spans 15 residues. Overall study findings and caveats: Naive subsets were similarly diverse, while memory CD8+ repertoires were much less diverse. Both naive subsets carried similar amounts of surface CD5, so TCR strength was inferred from TRB CDR3 properties. Naive CXCR3-negative cells resembled naive CXCR3-positive cells in TRBV-TRBJ usage; memory cells differed. Expression of CXCR3 was partially reduced after cryopreservation, and fresh PBMCs were used in most assays.

This clonotype was sampled from a human donor in good health. Some clones in this sample may be carry-over from other donors' samples. What was sequenced was memory CD8+ T cells from blood. The chain carries TRBV20-1 and TRBJ2-1. The CDR3 protein is CSARDEDRSYNEQFF.